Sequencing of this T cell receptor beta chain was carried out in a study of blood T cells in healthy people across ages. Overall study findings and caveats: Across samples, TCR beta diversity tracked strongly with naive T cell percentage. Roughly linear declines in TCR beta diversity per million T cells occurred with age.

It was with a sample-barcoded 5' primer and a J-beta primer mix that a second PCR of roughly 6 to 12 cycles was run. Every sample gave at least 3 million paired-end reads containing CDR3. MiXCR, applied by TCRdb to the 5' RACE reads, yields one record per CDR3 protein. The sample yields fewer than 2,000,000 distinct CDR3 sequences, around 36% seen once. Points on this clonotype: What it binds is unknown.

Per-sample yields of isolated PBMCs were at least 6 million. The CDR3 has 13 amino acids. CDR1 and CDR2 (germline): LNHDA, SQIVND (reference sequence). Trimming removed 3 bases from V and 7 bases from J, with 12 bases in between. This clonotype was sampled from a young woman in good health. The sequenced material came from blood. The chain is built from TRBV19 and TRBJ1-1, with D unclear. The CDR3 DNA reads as TGTGCCAGTAGTATCGATACCCTGGGTGAAGCTTTCTTT. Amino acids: CASSIDTLGEAFF.